This TCR beta chain was obtained from a study of T-cell memory formation after mild COVID-19. Trimming removed 0 bases at V and 4 bases at J, with 7 bases between. There are 13 residues in the CDR3. Germline V gene lookup returns CDR1 MNHEY and CDR2 SVGAGI. TCRdb re-called the 5' RACE reads through MiXCR, storing one row per CDR3 protein. The profile shows a few hundred thousand distinct CDR3 sequences, around 21% of them singletons. The sample holds many counts of this clonotype. The source is an adult woman who had mild COVID-19 (a few samples of this study predate the infection). Cell type and time point are not known. The chain combines TRBV6-5 with TRBJ2-7; no firm D call. Sequenced sample: PBMCs or a T cell subset sorted from them (not recorded which). The CDR3 is CASSYSAEYEQYF. The CDR3 nucleotides are TGTGCCAGCAGTTACTCAGCAGAGTACGAGCAGTACTTC.